This T cell receptor beta chain was captured by sequencing in a study of T cell changes during pregnancy in multiple sclerosis. Germline V gives CDR1 SGHTA, CDR2 FQGNSA. The V and J ends lost 5 bases and 6 bases respectively, with 14 bases between them. This CDR3 comprises 14 residues. Sequenced by immunoSEQ multiplex PCR; TCRdb stores in-frame clones only, minus some. The table shows 70,000 or so clones, with around nine tenths occurring only once. The V and J genes are TRBV7-2 and TRBJ1-5; a possible D gene is TRBD1 (5 bases). This material consisted of CD4+ T cells from peripheral blood mononuclear cells, taken before pregnancy. The receptor's source is a female donor with multiple sclerosis, enrolled in a pregnancy study. The CDR3 DNA sequence: TGTGCCAGCAGCACGGACGGTGGGGCTCAGCCCCAGCATTTT. Amino acid sequence: CASSTDGGAQPQHF. The variable domain in full, with the rest retrieved from reference TRBV7-2 and TRBJ1-5, is GAGVSQSPSNKVTEKGKDVELRCDPISGHTALYWYRQSLGQGLEFLIYFQGNSAPDKSGLPSDRFSAERTGGSVSTLTIQRTQQEDSAVYLCASSTDGGAQPQHFGDGTRLSIL.